One and the same sample provided the 7 T cell receptor beta chains below, sequenced in a study of technical replicates of blood from a handful of donors. Using immunoSEQ multiplex PCR, the repertoire was profiled, and TCRdb retains in-frame clones only, with some absent. Here the sample spans around 72,000 clones, about 90% being singletons. Sequenced: T cells isolated from PBMCs. All receptors come from a human donor in good health.

This clone was observed once. This chain connects TRBV7-3 to TRBJ2-2; 14 nucleotides line up with TRBD2. In germline, CDR1 is SGHTA, CDR2 FQGTGA. V lost 6 bases and J lost 5; bases outside the gene matches: 5. The CDR3 has 16 amino acids. The CDR3 loop reads CASRGLAGDGTGELFF. CDR3 coding DNA: TGTGCCAGCAGGGGACTAGCGGGAGATGGAACCGGGGAGCTGTTTTTT. The full variable domain, rest sourced from reference TRBV7-3 and TRBJ2-2, is GAGVSQTPSNKVTEKGKYVELRCDPISGHTALYWYRQSLGQGPEFLIYFQGTGAADDSGLPNDRFFAVRPEGSVSTLKIQRTERGDSAVYLCASRGLAGDGTGELFFGEGSRLTVL.

The V call is TRBV7-9, the J call TRBJ2-7; D unclear. This CDR3 is built from 14 residues. Trimming pared 5 bases from V and 6 bases from J, leaving 17 bases between. Germline V gene sequence: CDR1 SEHNR, CDR2 FQNEAQ (reference sequence). CDR3 amino acids: CASSAEAYLFEQYF. The CDR3, as DNA: TGTGCCAGCAGCGCTGAAGCCTACCTTTTCGAGCAGTACTTC.

The V call is TRBV7-9, the J call TRBJ2-7; 7 nucleotides line up with TRBD1. After removal of 6 bases from V and 3 bases from J, the junction contained 17 bases not matched to a gene. Germline lookup yields CDR1 SEHNR and CDR2 FQNEAQ (reference sequence). The CDR3 runs 17 residues. CDR3 region: CASSSSRRDSANYEQYF. CDR3 bases: TGTGCCAGCAGTTCATCCCGCCGGGACAGCGCGAACTACGAGCAGTACTTC.

The chain employs TRBV4-1 and TRBJ1-1, with 9 positions matching TRBD1. The CDR3 covers 13 residues. V shed 4 bases, J shed 8 bases, and the junction held 5 bases outside the gene matches. Germline CDR1 MGHRA, CDR2 YSYEKL. Here the CDR3 DNA reads TGCGCCAGCAGCCGTAGGACAGGGGAGGAAGCTTTCTTT. This gives the protein CASSRRTGEEAFF.

This sequence joins TRBV7-9 and TRBJ1-2; 7 nucleotides match TRBD1. Germline CDR1 reads SEHNR; CDR2 reads FQNEAQ (reference sequence). This CDR3 spans 15 amino acids. The J segment lost 6 bases and the V segment lost 5 bases, leaving 12 bases of the junction unmatched. CDR3 nucleotide sequence: TGTGCCAGCAGCCGACTACGTACAGGGGATCATGGCTACACCTTC. This sequence encodes CASSRLRTGDHGYTF.

The chain employs TRBV19 and TRBJ2-2, with 13 bases lining up with TRBD2. Germline-derived CDR1 and CDR2 are LNHDA and SQIVND (reference sequence). The CDR3 covers 17 residues. V trimming: 4 bases; J trimming: 5 bases; junction bases outside the gene matches: 7. CDR3 region: CASSTLLAGGRTGELFF. DNA for the CDR3: TGTGCCAGTAGTACGTTACTAGCGGGAGGGCGGACCGGGGAGCTGTTTTTT.

This sequence joins TRBV30 and TRBJ2-1; TRBD2 aligns across 8 bases. Germline assignment: CDR1 GTSNPN and CDR2 SVGIG (reference sequence). This CDR3 region has 16 residues. Unmatched junction bases numbered 14, after V lost 2 bases and J lost 8 bases. The CDR3 is CAWSLLSGTLLDEQFF. In DNA, the CDR3 is TGTGCCTGGAGTTTACTTAGCGGGACCCTGTTAGATGAGCAGTTCTTC.